These T cell receptor beta chains were read from a single sample in a study of control samples from healthy donors and cancer patients. Some clones are missing from TCRdb's copy, which holds only in-frame ones; the method was immunoSEQ multiplex PCR. This table holds 120,000 or so clones, roughly 87% found once. The sequencing sample was made of blood. Every receptor here comes from a man between 18 and 29 years old in good health. Each CDR3 is given with its conserved first and last residue. D genes are given only for firm matches. Where a row states a size, it is once, few, many or the class of an expanded clone; other rows omit it.

j_gene: TRBJ1-3
v_gene: TRBV30
abundance: -
d_gene: TRBD1
len: 19
CDR3aa: CAWERGQPYLGESGNTIYF
CDR3nt: TGTGCCTGGGAGAGGGGACAGCCATACCTAGGAGAGTCTGGAAACACCATATATTTT

j_gene: TRBJ1-4
v_gene: TRBV28
abundance: -
d_gene: -
len: 16
CDR3aa: CASSIGQTFRGEKLFF
CDR3nt: TGTGCCAGCAGTATTGGACAGACCTTTAGGGGTGAAAAACTGTTTTTT

j_gene: TRBJ1-2
v_gene: TRBV30
abundance: -
d_gene: TRBD1
len: 12
CDR3aa: CAKGQTNYGYTF
CDR3nt: TGTGCCAAGGGACAGACTAACTATGGCTACACCTTC

j_gene: TRBJ2-5
v_gene: TRBV2
abundance: -
d_gene: TRBD1
len: 15
CDR3aa: CASTRSGQGAKTQYF
CDR3nt: TGTGCCAGCACAAGATCGGGACAGGGGGCAAAGACCCAGTACTTC

j_gene: TRBJ1-1
v_gene: TRBV20-1
abundance: -
d_gene: -
len: 15
CDR3aa: CSASMIVGLNTEAFF
CDR3nt: TGCAGTGCTAGTATGATCGTGGGCCTGAACACTGAAGCTTTCTTT

j_gene: TRBJ2-7
v_gene: TRBV11-3
abundance: few
d_gene: TRBD2
len: 17
CDR3aa: CASSDQTGTSAGYEQYF
CDR3nt: TGTGCCAGCAGCGATCAAACCGGGACTAGCGCGGGCTACGAGCAGTACTTC

j_gene: TRBJ1-1
v_gene: TRBV6-6
abundance: -
d_gene: -
len: 14
CDR3aa: CASRMEGLNTEAFF
CDR3nt: TGTGCCAGCAGAATGGAGGGGTTGAACACTGAAGCTTTCTTT

j_gene: TRBJ1-2
v_gene: TRBV5-4
abundance: -
d_gene: -
len: 14
CDR3aa: CASKTFDSNYGYTF
CDR3nt: TGTGCCAGCAAAACATTTGACAGCAACTATGGCTACACCTTC

j_gene: TRBJ1-2
v_gene: TRBV27
abundance: -
d_gene: -
len: 14
CDR3aa: CASSLTGAVYGYTF
CDR3nt: TGTGCCAGCAGTTTAACAGGCGCGGTCTATGGCTACACCTTC

j_gene: TRBJ2-7
v_gene: TRBV7-9
abundance: -
d_gene: -
len: 12
CDR3aa: CASSYGNSEQYF
CDR3nt: TGTGCCAGCAGCTACGGCAATTCCGAGCAGTACTTC

j_gene: TRBJ2-2
v_gene: TRBV5-1
abundance: medium-sized
d_gene: TRBD1
len: 15
CDR3aa: CASSRRQGASGELFF
CDR3nt: TGCGCCAGCAGCCGTAGACAGGGGGCTTCCGGGGAGCTGTTTTTT

j_gene: TRBJ2-7
v_gene: TRBV27
abundance: -
d_gene: TRBD1
len: 19
CDR3aa: CASSKGLWAGQGLSYEQYF
CDR3nt: TGTGCCAGCAGTAAAGGTCTCTGGGCGGGACAGGGGTTGTCCTACGAGCAGTACTTC

j_gene: TRBJ1-4
v_gene: TRBV2
abundance: -
d_gene: -
len: 16
CDR3aa: CASSYEGQNLMGELFF
CDR3nt: TGTGCCAGCAGTTACGAGGGGCAGAACCTAATGGGGGAACTGTTTTTT

j_gene: TRBJ2-1
v_gene: TRBV18
abundance: -
d_gene: -
len: 12
CDR3aa: CASSPPNNEQFF
CDR3nt: TGTGCCAGCTCACCGCCTAACAATGAGCAGTTCTTC

j_gene: TRBJ2-3
v_gene: TRBV15
abundance: -
d_gene: TRBD2
len: 17
CDR3aa: CATSRGGTSGRSDTQYF
CDR3nt: TGTGCCACCAGCAGAGGGGGGACTAGCGGGAGGTCAGATACGCAGTATTTT

j_gene: TRBJ2-4
v_gene: TRBV27
abundance: -
d_gene: -
len: 13
CDR3aa: CASRGSGKNIQYF
CDR3nt: TGTGCCAGCAGGGGCTCGGGCAAAAACATTCAGTACTTC

j_gene: TRBJ2-4
v_gene: TRBV6-5
abundance: -
d_gene: TRBD1
len: 13
CDR3aa: CASRRQGKNIQYF
CDR3nt: TGTGCCAGCAGGCGACAGGGGAAAAACATTCAGTACTTC

j_gene: TRBJ1-1
v_gene: TRBV3-1/TRBV3-2
abundance: -
d_gene: -
len: 14
CDR3aa: CASSHPMAAREAFF
CDR3nt: TGTGCCAGCAGCCACCCGATGGCGGCTCGAGAAGCTTTCTTT

j_gene: TRBJ2-5
v_gene: TRBV6-5
abundance: -
d_gene: TRBD2
len: 13
CDR3aa: CATESSGEETQYF
CDR3nt: TGTGCCACCGAGTCTAGCGGTGAAGAGACCCAGTACTTC

j_gene: TRBJ1-4
v_gene: TRBV18
abundance: once
d_gene: -
len: 14
CDR3aa: CASSPQERREKLFF
CDR3nt: TGTGCCAGCTCACCACAGGAACGGAGGGAAAAACTGTTTTTT

j_gene: TRBJ1-5
v_gene: TRBV6-4
abundance: medium-sized
d_gene: -
len: 13
CDR3aa: CASSEGSNQPQHF
CDR3nt: TGTGCCAGCAGTGAGGGAAGCAATCAGCCCCAGCATTTT

j_gene: TRBJ1-2
v_gene: TRBV9
abundance: -
d_gene: -
len: 13
CDR3aa: CASRGGLYYGYTF
CDR3nt: TGTGCCAGCAGGGGGGGACTTTACTATGGCTACACCTTC

j_gene: TRBJ2-2
v_gene: TRBV3-1/TRBV3-2
abundance: -
d_gene: TRBD1
len: 15
CDR3aa: CASSPLQGAAGELFF
CDR3nt: TGTGCCAGCAGCCCCCTACAGGGGGCAGCCGGGGAGCTGTTTTTT

j_gene: TRBJ1-4
v_gene: TRBV25-1
abundance: -
d_gene: -
len: 17
CDR3aa: CASSVGGSGATNEKLFF
CDR3nt: TGTGCCAGCAGTGTCGGGGGCTCCGGGGCGACTAATGAAAAACTGTTTTTT

j_gene: TRBJ2-7
v_gene: TRBV7-3
abundance: -
d_gene: TRBD2
len: 15
CDR3aa: CASSKGTSGPYEQYF
CDR3nt: TGTGCCAGCAGCAAAGGGACTAGCGGACCCTACGAGCAGTACTTC

j_gene: TRBJ2-7
v_gene: TRBV18
abundance: -
d_gene: -
len: 12
CDR3aa: CASSQTSYEQYF
CDR3nt: TGTGCCAGCTCTCAGACTAGCTACGAGCAGTACTTC

j_gene: TRBJ1-1
v_gene: TRBV10-3
abundance: -
d_gene: -
len: 14
CDR3aa: CAISESDPNTEAFF
CDR3nt: TGTGCCATCAGTGAGTCAGACCCAAACACTGAAGCTTTCTTT

j_gene: TRBJ2-2
v_gene: TRBV5-1
abundance: -
d_gene: TRBD2
len: 20
CDR3aa: CASSFPPTSGSVMSTGELFF
CDR3nt: TGCGCCAGCAGCTTTCCCCCTACTAGCGGGAGCGTTATGTCCACCGGGGAGCTGTTTTTT

j_gene: TRBJ2-4
v_gene: TRBV9
abundance: -
d_gene: -
len: 20
CDR3aa: CASSTEGQPGSSLAKNIQYF
CDR3nt: TGTGCCAGCAGCACCGAAGGTCAGCCAGGCTCTTCTCTAGCCAAAAACATTCAGTACTTC

j_gene: TRBJ1-1
v_gene: TRBV20-1
abundance: -
d_gene: -
len: 16
CDR3aa: CSASPGGAQRIAEAFF
CDR3nt: TGCAGTGCCAGTCCGGGGGGGGCGCAACGGATCGCTGAAGCTTTCTTT

j_gene: TRBJ2-7
v_gene: TRBV7-2
abundance: -
d_gene: TRBD1
len: 16
CDR3aa: CASSLDPDRGTYEQYF
CDR3nt: TGTGCCAGCAGCTTAGATCCGGACAGGGGAACCTACGAGCAGTACTTC

j_gene: TRBJ1-1
v_gene: TRBV19
abundance: -
d_gene: -
len: 12
CDR3aa: CASGPRNTEAFF
CDR3nt: TGTGCCAGTGGGCCGAGGAACACTGAAGCTTTCTTT

j_gene: TRBJ1-1
v_gene: TRBV4-3
abundance: -
d_gene: -
len: 15
CDR3aa: CASSQEKQGRVEAFF
CDR3nt: TGCGCCAGCAGCCAAGAAAAACAGGGTAGGGTTGAAGCTTTCTTT